Each of the 31 T cell receptor beta chains below was sequenced from the same sample in a study of CD4 T cells in relation to SARS-CoV-2 and coronaviruses. TCRdb's table, derived via immunoSEQ multiplex PCR, lists solely in-frame clones and lacks some. Of 8,500 to 13,000 clones listed, over 70% are singletons. Sample: naive CD4+ T cells from PBMCs. The subset was: naive CD4+ T cells isolated by negative enrichment. Every receptor here comes from an adult with COVID-19.

V and J are TRBV7-2 and TRBJ1-2; D might be TRBD1 (6 bases). V was cut by 5 bases and J by 9 bases, with 16 bases left in between. The germline gives CDR1 SGHTA, CDR2 FQGNSA. CDR3 size: 13 residues. The CDR3 DNA is TGTGCCAGCAGCATGACAGGCGTAGGAAGCTACACCTTC. Protein sequence: CASSMTGVGSYTF.

The genes are TRBV15 and TRBJ2-6, with 8 bases matching TRBD1. Germline CDR1 and CDR2: LNHNV and YYDKDF (reference sequence). Germline trimming cut 5 bases from V and 2 bases from J; bases unmatched to any gene: 14. The CDR3 runs 19 residues. As DNA, the CDR3 is TGTGCCACCAGCCCTTACTCACAGGGGGAGGCGGCTGGGGCCAACGTCCTGACTTTC. Its translation is CATSPYSQGEAAGANVLTF.

The chain has TRBV11-3 and TRBJ2-6; 7 bases are a match to TRBD1. Germline lookup yields CDR1 SGHNT and CDR2 YENEEA. Trimming removed 1 base from V and 4 bases from J; junction bases left unmatched: 7. This CDR3 comprises 17 residues. CDR3 sequence (DNA): TGTGCCAGCAGCTTAGGGACAGGCCTCGGGGGGGCCAACGTCCTGACTTTC. Translation: CASSLGTGLGGANVLTF.

The V and J genes are TRBV9 and TRBJ2-6, with D perhaps matching TRBD1 or TRBD2 (5 bases each). CDR1 is SGDLS and CDR2 is YYNGEE in the germline V gene. The CDR3 runs to 19 residues. The V and J ends lost 5 bases and 4 bases respectively, with 25 bases between them. The CDR3 coding sequence is TGTGCCAGCAGTCCTTCCCCCGGGGCGGTACGCGGAGGGGCCAACGTCCTGACTTTC. Translation: CASSPSPGAVRGGANVLTF.

The chain couples TRBV5-4 to TRBJ1-2, with D tentatively TRBD1 (5 bases). The V end lost 4 bases, the J end lost 8 bases, and 21 bases lay between the germline ends. The germline V gene has CDR1 SGHNT and CDR2 YYREEE (reference sequence). The CDR3 runs to 15 residues. The CDR3 sequence is CASSLADPGHRGYTF. The CDR3 region has the DNA TGTGCCAGCAGCCTCGCCGACCCAGGGCATAGGGGCTACACCTTC.

This clone was counted once. The rearrangement uses TRBV5-8 and TRBJ2-3; possible D gene TRBD2, 7 bases. V gave up 4 bases and J gave up 3 bases, with 15 bases separating them. This CDR3 is built from 15 residues. Germline V gene sequence: CDR1 SGHTS, CDR2 YDEGEE. The CDR3 is CASSKRGGGTDTQYF. CDR3 nucleotides: TGTGCCAGCAGCAAGCGCGGGGGCGGAACAGATACGCAGTATTTT.

J is TRBJ1-1 and V is TRBV9, with TRBD1 matching over 8 bases. J lost 3 bases, V lost 2 bases, and 9 bases had no gene match. CDR1 SGDLS and CDR2 YYNGEE come from the germline V gene. The CDR3 totals 16 residues. Here the CDR3 reads CASSVIGQGVHTEAFF. The CDR3 coding sequence is TGTGCCAGCAGCGTTATAGGACAGGGTGTTCACACTGAAGCTTTCTTT.

The chain recombines TRBV7-3 with TRBJ2-5; perhaps TRBD2 as D (5 bases). Trimming took off 2 bases at V and 1 base at J, with 11 bases between the two ends. The CDR3 runs 15 residues. Germline assignment: CDR1 SGHTA and CDR2 FQGTGA. CDR3 in DNA: TGTGCCAGCAGCTTAGGCGAGCTAGCCCAAGAGACCCAGTACTTC. It translates to CASSLGELAQETQYF.

The chain links TRBV3-1 (or the pseudogene TRBV3-2) to TRBJ2-2, with TRBD2 matching 10 bases. CDR3 length equals 17 residues. V was pared by 5 bases and J by 4 bases, with 10 bases of the junction left unmatched. Germline CDR1 and CDR2: LGHDT and YNNKEL (reference sequence). CDR3: CASSSRSGGGGTGELFF. CDR3 DNA sequence: TGTGCCAGCAGCTCCCGAAGCGGGGGGGGCGGCACCGGGGAGCTGTTTTTT.

This clone was found a few times. The gene calls are TRBV7-9 and TRBJ2-7; D remains unclear. CDR3 size: 12 residues. Trimming removed 10 bases from V and 7 bases from J, with 17 bases in between. CDR1 SEHNR and CDR2 FQNEAQ come from the germline V gene (reference sequence). The CDR3 spells CANRNGPWEQYF. DNA of the CDR3: TGTGCCAATCGGAACGGTCCTTGGGAGCAGTACTTC. The whole variable domain, remainder taken from reference TRBV7-9 and TRBJ2-7, is DTGVSQNPRHKITKRGQNVTFRCDPISEHNRLYWYRQTLGQGPEFLTYFQNEAQLEKSRLLSDRFSAERPKGSFSTLEIQRTEQGDSAMYLCANRNGPWEQYFGPGTRLTVT.

The chain recombines TRBV5-8 with TRBJ1-6; no clear D. This CDR3 comprises 16 residues. CDR1 is SGHTS and CDR2 is YDEGEE in the germline V gene. Trimming cost V 4 bases and J 0 bases, with 11 bases left between them. This CDR3 is CASSRDLSSYNSPLHF. CDR3 DNA sequence: TGTGCCAGCAGCCGCGACCTGAGCTCCTATAATTCACCCCTCCACTTT.

The chain employs TRBV29-1 and TRBJ1-2, with D possibly TRBD1 on 6 matching bases. With 7 bases removed from V and 7 bases from J, the gap between germline ends came to 22 bases. Looked up from germline, CDR1 is SQVTM and CDR2 is ANQGSEA. The CDR3 spans 14 residues. CDR3 residues: CSATQQGSFGGYTF. The CDR3 nucleotides read TGCAGCGCGACCCAACAGGGTAGCTTCGGTGGCTACACCTTC.

Only a few counts were recorded for this clone. V usage is TRBV5-1 and J usage is TRBJ2-7; 9 nucleotides agree with TRBD2. The CDR3 is 15 amino acids. Germline CDR1 and CDR2: SGHRS and YFSETQ. V gave up 4 bases and J gave up 2 bases; unmatched junction bases: 7. The CDR3 sequence: CASSEIAGATYEQYF. The CDR3 nucleotides read TGCGCCAGCAGCGAAATAGCGGGGGCAACCTACGAGCAGTACTTC. Together with reference TRBV5-1 and TRBJ2-7, the CDR3 gives the full variable domain: KAGVTQTPRYLIKTRGQQVTLSCSPISGHRSVSWYQQTPGQGLQFLFEYFSETQRNKGNFPGRFSGRQFSNSRSEMNVSTLELGDSALYLCASSEIAGATYEQYFGPGTRLTVT.

The chain employs TRBV2 and TRBJ2-5; 8 positions match TRBD2. Germline assignment: CDR1 SNHLY and CDR2 FYNNEI. This CDR3 comprises 15 residues. V was pared by 7 bases and J by 0 bases, with 7 bases of the junction left unmatched. The CDR3 bases are TGTGCCAGCATCCTGCGGGGGGAGTACCAAGAGACCCAGTACTTC. This encodes CASILRGEYQETQYF. Combining the CDR3 with reference TRBV2 and TRBJ2-5 gives the whole variable domain EPEVTQTPSHQVTQMGQEVILRCVPISNHLYFYWYRQILGQKVEFLVSFYNNEISEKSEIFDDQFSVERPDGSNFTLKIRSTKLEDSAMYFCASILRGEYQETQYFGPGTRLLVL.

The chain is built from TRBV18 and TRBJ1-5, with 9 nucleotides matching TRBD1. The CDR3 loop spans 15 amino acids. CDR1 KGHSH and CDR2 LQKENI come from the germline V gene. Trimming cost V 2 bases and J 5 bases; bases outside gene matches: 4. The DNA of the CDR3 is TGTGCCAGCTCACCATCACAGGGGGCATATCAGCCCCAGCATTTT. This encodes CASSPSQGAYQPQHF.

V is TRBV18 and J is TRBJ2-5; tentatively, D is TRBD2 (7 bases). V lost 3 bases to trimming and J lost 3 bases, with 17 bases between them. The CDR3 is 16 residues long. CDR1 is KGHSH, CDR2 LQKENI, per germline. CDR3: CASSPQGGGLKETQYF. The CDR3 bases are TGTGCCAGCTCACCCCAAGGGGGGGGGCTGAAAGAGACCCAGTACTTC.

This clone appeared a single time. The chain joins TRBV7-2 to TRBJ2-7; D is uncertain. Germline values: CDR1 SGHTA, CDR2 FQGNSA. V was cut by 4 bases and J by 0 bases, with 13 bases left in between. The CDR3 is 15 residues long. CDR3 loop: CASSSGPSFSYEQYF. CDR3 bases: TGTGCCAGCAGCTCCGGTCCGAGTTTCTCCTACGAGCAGTACTTC.

This chain uses TRBV4-3 with TRBJ2-3, with D maybe TRBD1 (7 bases). Germline values: CDR1 LGHNA, CDR2 YSLEER. CDR3 length: 17 amino acids. With 0 bases removed from V and 2 bases from J, the gap between germline ends came to 15 bases. The CDR3 region is CASSQDKEGAYTDTQYF. The CDR3 region has the DNA TGCGCCAGCAGCCAAGATAAGGAGGGGGCCTACACAGATACGCAGTATTTT.

DNA for the CDR3: TGTGCCAGCAGCGTAGGTGGGGGGGTAAAAAACAATGAGCAGTTCTTC. It yields the protein CASSVGGGVKNNEQFF. The chain combines TRBV9 with TRBJ2-1; 7 bases align to TRBD2. CDR3 size: 16 residues. The V and J ends lost 0 bases and 5 bases, in that order; junction bases with no gene match: 8. From germline, CDR1 is SGDLS and CDR2 YYNGEE.

In this sample, this clone turned up once. The genes are TRBV25-1 and TRBJ2-5, with unresolved D. The CDR3 length is 12 residues. V was shortened by 7 bases and J by 4 bases, with 10 bases between the two germline ends. The germline CDR1 and CDR2 sequences are MGHDK and SYGVNS. In DNA, the CDR3 is TGTGCCAGCATAAATTTGGGAGAGACCCAGTACTTC. Protein: CASINLGETQYF.

This clone was recorded only once. This sequence joins TRBV7-9 and TRBJ2-3; TRBD2 aligns across 8 bases. The CDR3 contains 13 residues. V shed 8 bases and J 2 bases; nucleotides not matched to a gene: 3. CDR1 is SEHNR and CDR2 is FQNEAQ in the germline V gene (reference sequence). CDR3 in amino acids: CASWTSITDTQYF. CDR3 coding DNA: TGTGCCAGCTGGACTAGCATCACAGATACGCAGTATTTT.

This chain joins TRBV25-1 and TRBJ1-3, with a weak D call TRBD1 (6 bases). The CDR3 is 15 amino acids. Trimming left V 1 base short and J 2 bases short, with 9 bases between. Germline V lookup: CDR1 MGHDK, CDR2 SYGVNS. CDR3 DNA: TGTGCCAGCAGTGAATTAAGGGGGACTGGAAACACCATATATTTT. Translating it yields CASSELRGTGNTIYF.

The CDR3 protein is CASSQVGQGTDTQYF. CDR3 nucleotides: TGTGCCAGCAGCCAAGTGGGACAGGGGACAGATACGCAGTATTTT. This chain connects TRBV3-1 (or the pseudogene TRBV3-2) to TRBJ2-3, with 10 bases identical to TRBD1. After removal of 1 base from V and 3 bases from J, the junction contained 1 base not matched to a gene. The germline CDR1 and CDR2 sequences are LGHDT and YNNKEL (reference sequence). The length of the CDR3 is 15 residues.

The chain combines TRBV5-1 with TRBJ1-3; D perhaps matches TRBD1 (5 bases). Trimming shortened V by 4 bases and J by 4 bases, and 18 bases separated the two germline ends. The CDR3 covers 16 residues. Per the germline V gene, CDR1 is SGHRS and CDR2 is YFSETQ. CDR3 sequence (DNA): TGCGCCAGCAGCCTCGACGTGACCCCAGGGGGAAACACCATATATTTT. Its protein is CASSLDVTPGGNTIYF.

This chain links TRBV24-1 with TRBJ2-1, with D unresolved. With 3 bases removed from V and 0 bases from J, the gap between germline ends came to 5 bases. This CDR3 comprises 14 residues. CDR1 and CDR2 (germline): KGHDR, SFDVKD. The CDR3 sequence: CATSDPSSYNEQFF. CDR3 coding DNA: TGTGCCACCAGTGATCCCTCCTCCTACAATGAGCAGTTCTTC.

V is TRBV6-5 and J is TRBJ2-5; D is possibly TRBD1 (6 bases). CDR1 is MNHEY and CDR2 is SVGAGI in the germline V gene. CDR3 size: 14 residues. V was cut by 2 bases and J by 1 base, with 8 bases left in between. The CDR3 here is CASSYGGGQETQYF. As DNA, the CDR3 is TGTGCCAGCAGTTACGGGGGCGGCCAAGAGACCCAGTACTTC.

This chain uses TRBV3-1 (or the pseudogene TRBV3-2) with TRBJ1-6, with 7 bases matching TRBD1. There are 16 residues in the CDR3. After removal of 0 bases from V and 6 bases from J, the junction contained 5 bases not matched to a gene. The germline V gene has CDR1 LGHDT and CDR2 YNNKEL (reference sequence). The CDR3 sequence: CASSQDRTGPNSPLHF. The CDR3 DNA is TGTGCCAGCAGCCAAGACCGGACAGGACCTAATTCACCCCTCCACTTT.

This chain joins TRBV29-1 and TRBJ1-2, with 7 bases lining up with TRBD1. There are 13 residues in the CDR3. Trimming cost V 2 bases and J 7 bases; bases outside gene matches: 7. Germline V lookup: CDR1 SQVTM, CDR2 ANQGSEA. The CDR3 sequence: CSVESPGGGGYTF. The CDR3 nucleotides are TGCAGCGTTGAATCCCCAGGGGGGGGTGGCTACACCTTC.

CDR3 nucleotides: TGTGCCAGCAGCTTAGAAGAAGCGGGTGAAAAACTGTTTTTT. This encodes CASSLEEAGEKLFF. This chain joins TRBV11-3 and TRBJ1-4; D is undetermined. CDR3 length: 14 residues. Trimming removed 0 bases from V and 7 bases from J, with 9 bases in between. Germline CDR1 SGHNT, CDR2 YENEEA.

J is TRBJ1-2 and V is TRBV7-9, with TRBD1 identical over 8 bases. With 8 bases clipped from V and 8 bases from J, the junction kept 13 bases outside the gene matches. The CDR3 sequence is 14 residues long. CDR1 and CDR2 from the germline V gene are SEHNR and FQNEAQ (reference sequence). Here the CDR3 reads CASSRQGAGEGYTF. In DNA, the CDR3 is TGTGCCAGCTCACGGCAGGGGGCGGGTGAGGGCTACACCTTC.

The chain recombines TRBV7-2 with TRBJ2-1, with unresolved D. The ends were cut back, 2 bases at V and 10 bases at J, with 18 bases in the middle. There are 15 residues in the CDR3. Germline V CDR1 and CDR2: SGHTA, FQGNSA. The CDR3 is CASSLPSSGFSEQFF. The DNA of the CDR3 is TGTGCCAGCAGCTTACCCAGTTCTGGTTTCAGCGAGCAGTTCTTC.